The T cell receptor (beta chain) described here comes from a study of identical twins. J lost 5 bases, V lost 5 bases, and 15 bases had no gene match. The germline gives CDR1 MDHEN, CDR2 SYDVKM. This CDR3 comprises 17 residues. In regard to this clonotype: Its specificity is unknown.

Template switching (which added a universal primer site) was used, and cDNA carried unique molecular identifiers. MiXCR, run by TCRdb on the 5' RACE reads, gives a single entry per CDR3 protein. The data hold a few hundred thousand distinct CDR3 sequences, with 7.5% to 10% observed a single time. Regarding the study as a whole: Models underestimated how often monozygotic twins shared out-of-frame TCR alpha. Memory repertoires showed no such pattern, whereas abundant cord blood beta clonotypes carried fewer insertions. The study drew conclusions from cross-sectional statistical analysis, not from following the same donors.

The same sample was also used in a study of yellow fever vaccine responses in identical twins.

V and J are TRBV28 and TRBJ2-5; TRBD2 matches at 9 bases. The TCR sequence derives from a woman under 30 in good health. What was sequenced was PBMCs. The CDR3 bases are TGTGCCAGCAGTCTCTTTGGTGGGAGCGGGGGGCAGGAGACCCAGTACTTC. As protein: CASSLFGGSGGQETQYF.